A selection of T cell receptor beta chains follows, all from one sample in a study of blood T cell repertoires in COVID-19. Using immunoSEQ multiplex PCR, the repertoire was profiled, and TCRdb retains in-frame clones only, with some absent. In the table there are over 300,000 clones, roughly 82% of which are singletons. The sequencing input was peripheral blood. These receptors were taken from a woman between 50 and 59 years old with acute or convalescent COVID-19. Both conserved end residues are part of each CDR3. Fields, in order: J gene, D gene, clone size, V gene, CDR3 protein, CDR3 DNA. D genes are given only for firm matches. Only some rows state a clone size, as once, few, many or a class for expanded clones.

>TRBJ2-7|TRBD1|-|TRBV28
CASSNNRGDLEEQYF
TGTGCCAGCAGTAATAACAGGGGAGATTTGGAGGAGCAGTACTTC
>TRBJ2-1|-|-|TRBV15
CATSAEVRNEQFF
TGTGCCACCAGTGCGGAGGTTCGGAATGAGCAGTTCTTC
>TRBJ1-2|-|-|TRBV28
CASSLPLTGTIGGYTF
TGTGCCAGCAGTTTACCCCTGACAGGTACGATTGGTGGCTACACCTTC
>TRBJ2-7|-|-|TRBV5-6
CASSLRAGNDEQYF
TGTGCCAGCAGCTTGCGGGCGGGAAATGACGAGCAGTACTTC
>TRBJ2-1|TRBD2|-|TRBV29-1
CSDQTSRSYNEQFF
TGCAGCGACCAGACTAGCAGGTCCTACAATGAGCAGTTCTTC
>TRBJ1-1|-|-|TRBV7-8
CASRPGSANTEAFF
TGTGCCAGCCGCCCCGGGTCGGCGAACACTGAAGCTTTCTTT
>TRBJ1-1|TRBD1|-|TRBV28
CASSSISGGLTEAFF
TGTGCCAGCAGCTCAATCTCAGGGGGGCTTACTGAAGCTTTCTTT
>TRBJ1-1|-|-|TRBV2
CASTDSNTEAFF
TGTGCCAGCACGGACAGTAACACTGAAGCTTTCTTT
>TRBJ2-6|TRBD1|-|TRBV4-1
CASSPGTGNSGANVLTF
TGCGCCAGCAGCCCCGGGACAGGGAACTCTGGGGCCAACGTCCTGACTTTC
>TRBJ2-6|TRBD2|-|TRBV27
CASSYRLAGVGAGANVLTF
TGTGCCAGCAGTTACCGACTAGCGGGAGTAGGGGCTGGGGCCAACGTCCTGACTTTC
>TRBJ2-1|-|-|TRBV4-1
CASSQDRQIGPGGGFF
TGCGCCAGCAGCCAAGACCGACAGATAGGTCCGGGGGGCGGGTTCTTC
>TRBJ2-1|-|-|TRBV2
CASRARTGHNEQFF
TGTGCCAGCAGAGCTCGAACAGGGCACAATGAGCAGTTCTTC
>TRBJ2-3|TRBD2|-|TRBV9
CASSVREGSTDTQYF
TGTGCCAGCAGCGTAAGGGAGGGGAGCACAGATACGCAGTATTTT
>TRBJ1-2|TRBD1|-|TRBV6-2/TRBV6-3
CASSQPGQGAIGYTF
TGTGCCAGCAGCCAACCGGGACAGGGGGCGATTGGCTACACCTTC
>TRBJ1-1|-|-|TRBV28
CASRPTGSNTEAFF
TGTGCCAGCAGGCCCACAGGGTCGAACACTGAAGCTTTCTTT
>TRBJ1-1|TRBD1|-|TRBV9
CASSTRDRVNTEAFF
TGTGCCAGCAGCACACGGGACAGGGTGAACACTGAAGCTTTCTTT
>TRBJ2-5|-|-|TRBV15
CATSRGGDRFQETQYF
TGTGCCACCAGCAGGGGGGGGGACAGGTTCCAAGAGACCCAGTACTTC
>TRBJ2-6|TRBD1|-|TRBV18
CASSPRRTGASSGANVLTF
TGTGCCAGCTCACCTAGGAGGACAGGCGCGAGCTCTGGGGCCAACGTCCTGACTTTC
>TRBJ2-7|TRBD1|-|TRBV5-1
CASTLARGTGRYEQYF
TGCGCCAGCACCTTAGCTCGAGGGACAGGGAGGTACGAGCAGTACTTC
>TRBJ2-5|-|-|TRBV29-1
CSLRQKEIQYF
TGCAGCCTTAGACAGAAAGAAATCCAGTACTTC
>TRBJ2-7|-|-|TRBV12-3/TRBV12-4
CASSQGYEQYF
TGTGCCAGCAGTCAGGGGTACGAGCAGTACTTC
>TRBJ2-7|TRBD2|-|TRBV3-1/TRBV3-2
CASSQGLAGLYEQYF
TGTGCCAGCAGCCAAGGACTAGCGGGGCTGTACGAGCAGTACTTC
>TRBJ2-7|TRBD2|-|TRBV10-3
CAISAQLAGPLSYEQYF
TGTGCCATCAGTGCGCAACTAGCGGGACCCCTCTCCTACGAGCAGTACTTC
>TRBJ1-4|TRBD1|few|TRBV6-5
CASSSLTGVDEKLFF
TGTGCCAGCAGTTCCCTGACAGGGGTGGATGAAAAACTGTTTTTT
>TRBJ2-7|TRBD2|few|TRBV9
CASSVATGEGSEQYF
TGTGCCAGCAGCGTAGCTACGGGGGAGGGTTCCGAGCAGTACTTC
>TRBJ2-2|-|-|TRBV3-1/TRBV3-2
CASSQFGGDTGELFF
TGTGCCAGCAGCCAATTCGGCGGCGACACCGGGGAGCTGTTTTTT
>TRBJ1-2|-|few|TRBV3-1/TRBV3-2
CASSNSGGGERYGYTF
TGTGCCAGCAGCAACTCGGGTGGGGGCGAACGTTATGGCTACACCTTC
>TRBJ2-7|-|-|TRBV6-2/TRBV6-3
CASSFQYRTPYEQYF
TGTGCCAGCAGTTTCCAGTACAGGACCCCCTACGAGCAGTACTTC
>TRBJ2-1|-|once|TRBV3-1/TRBV3-2
CASSQDRAAGNEQFF
TGTGCCAGCAGCCAAGATAGGGCGGCGGGGAATGAGCAGTTCTTC
>TRBJ1-1|TRBD1|-|TRBV6-2/TRBV6-3
CASSYVQGAEAFF
TGTGCCAGCAGTTACGTTCAGGGGGCGGAAGCTTTCTTT
>TRBJ2-4|-|-|TRBV6-1
CASSGPGLITKNIQYF
TGTGCCAGCAGTGGGCCAGGGTTGATAACCAAAAACATTCAGTACTTC
>TRBJ1-1|-|-|TRBV19
CASSANAGWTEAFF
TGTGCCAGTAGTGCTAATGCAGGGTGGACTGAAGCTTTCTTT
>TRBJ2-7|-|-|TRBV28
CASKGLPKYEQYF
TGTGCCAGCAAGGGACTGCCTAAATACGAGCAGTACTTC
>TRBJ2-3|TRBD2|-|TRBV5-1
CASSPPAAGVPDTQYF
TGCGCCAGCAGCCCCCCAGCAGCGGGAGTGCCAGATACGCAGTATTTT
>TRBJ2-1|-|-|TRBV7-3
CASSLGNQGNEQFF
TGTGCCAGCAGCTTAGGTAATCAGGGGAATGAGCAGTTCTTC
>TRBJ2-1|-|-|TRBV7-2
CASSIGQLLGNEQFF
TGTGCCAGCAGCATCGGACAGCTGTTAGGTAATGAGCAGTTCTTC
>TRBJ2-3|TRBD2|-|TRBV18
CASSRGLAGGPSDTQYF
TGTGCCAGCTCACGGGGACTAGCGGGAGGGCCCAGCGATACGCAGTATTTT
>TRBJ2-1|TRBD1|few|TRBV4-2
CASSAGTGGYNEQFF
TGTGCCAGCAGCGCTGGGACAGGGGGCTACAATGAGCAGTTCTTC
>TRBJ1-2|-|-|TRBV2
CASSVDSGIANYGYTF
TGTGCCAGCAGTGTAGACAGTGGGATAGCTAACTATGGCTACACCTTC
>TRBJ2-3|-|-|TRBV9
CASSVTPSRAASTDTQYF
TGTGCCAGCAGCGTAACCCCTAGCCGGGCAGCTAGCACAGATACGCAGTATTTT
>TRBJ2-3|TRBD2|-|TRBV7-9
CASVLREVIDTQYF
TGTGCCAGCGTTCTGCGGGAGGTAATAGATACGCAGTATTTT